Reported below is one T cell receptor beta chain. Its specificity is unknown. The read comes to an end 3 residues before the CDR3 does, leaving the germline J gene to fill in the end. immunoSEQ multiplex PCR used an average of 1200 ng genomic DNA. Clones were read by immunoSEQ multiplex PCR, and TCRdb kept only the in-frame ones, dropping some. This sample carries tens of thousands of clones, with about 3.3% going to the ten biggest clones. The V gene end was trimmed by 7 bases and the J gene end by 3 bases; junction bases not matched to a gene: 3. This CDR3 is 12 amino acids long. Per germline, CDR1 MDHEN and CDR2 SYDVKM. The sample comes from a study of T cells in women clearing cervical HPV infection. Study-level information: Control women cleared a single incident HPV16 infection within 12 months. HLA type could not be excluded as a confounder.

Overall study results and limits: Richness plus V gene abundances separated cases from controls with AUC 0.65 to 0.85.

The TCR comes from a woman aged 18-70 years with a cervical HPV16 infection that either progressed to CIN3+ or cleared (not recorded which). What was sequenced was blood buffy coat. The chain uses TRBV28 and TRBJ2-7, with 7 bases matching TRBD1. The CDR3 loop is CASMDRNYEQYF. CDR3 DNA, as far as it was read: TGTGCCAGCATGGACAGGAACTACGAG.